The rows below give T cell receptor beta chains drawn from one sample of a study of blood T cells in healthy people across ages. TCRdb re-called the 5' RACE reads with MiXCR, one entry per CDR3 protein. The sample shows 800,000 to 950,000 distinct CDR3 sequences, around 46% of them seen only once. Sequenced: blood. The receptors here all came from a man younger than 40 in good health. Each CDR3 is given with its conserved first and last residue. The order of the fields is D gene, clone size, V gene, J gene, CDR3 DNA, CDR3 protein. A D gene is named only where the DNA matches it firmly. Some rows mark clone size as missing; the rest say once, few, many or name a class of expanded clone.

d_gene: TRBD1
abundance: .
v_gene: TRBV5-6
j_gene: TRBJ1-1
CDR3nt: TGTGCCAGCAGAGCCCGGGACAGGGCGTCGGGGAACACTGAAGCTTTCTTT
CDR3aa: CASRARDRASGNTEAFF

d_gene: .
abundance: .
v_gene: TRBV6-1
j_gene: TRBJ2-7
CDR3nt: TGTGCCAGCAGTGAAGCTAGGGGTCCTGGGGCCTACGAGCAGTACTTC
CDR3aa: CASSEARGPGAYEQYF

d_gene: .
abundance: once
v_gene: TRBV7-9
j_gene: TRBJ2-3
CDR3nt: TGTGCCAGCAGCTTAGGGGGGCTATTGGATACGCAGTATTTT
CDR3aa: CASSLGGLLDTQYF

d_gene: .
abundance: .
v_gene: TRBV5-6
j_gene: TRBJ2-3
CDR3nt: TGTGCCAGCAACGTTAAGGGGTCAGATACGCAGTATTTT
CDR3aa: CASNVKGSDTQYF

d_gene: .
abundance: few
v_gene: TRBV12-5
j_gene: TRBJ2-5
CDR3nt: TGTGCTAGTGGTTTGGGGCGGGCCCTTGAGACCCAGTACTTC
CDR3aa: CASGLGRALETQYF

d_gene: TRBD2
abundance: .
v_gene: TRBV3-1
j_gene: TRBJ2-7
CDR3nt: TGTGCCAGCAGCCTTGGGACTAGCGGGGCCGAGCAGTACTTC
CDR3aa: CASSLGTSGAEQYF

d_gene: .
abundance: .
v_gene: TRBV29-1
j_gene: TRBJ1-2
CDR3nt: TGCAGCGTTGAAGATGGGGTGGGCAGGGCCAGTCACTATGGCTACACCTTC
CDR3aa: CSVEDGVGRASHYGYTF

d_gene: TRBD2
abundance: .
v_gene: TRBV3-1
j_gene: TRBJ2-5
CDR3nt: TGTGCCAGCAGCCAAGGAGCTGGCGGGGGAGGAGAGACCCAGTACTTC
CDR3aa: CASSQGAGGGGETQYF

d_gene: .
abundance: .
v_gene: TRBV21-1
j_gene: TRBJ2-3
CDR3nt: TGTGCCAGCAGCCCACCGCCCGGGACAGGGAACCCAGATACGCAGTATTTT
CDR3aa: CASSPPPGTGNPDTQYF

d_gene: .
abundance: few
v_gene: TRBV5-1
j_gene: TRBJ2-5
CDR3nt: TGCGCCAGCAGCGATACTAGGACCCAGTACTTC
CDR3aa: CASSDTRTQYF

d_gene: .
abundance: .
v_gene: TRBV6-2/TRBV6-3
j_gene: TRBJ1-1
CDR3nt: TGTGCCAGCGGCGCGGGGGCCCGAACTGAAGCTTTCTTT
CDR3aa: CASGAGARTEAFF

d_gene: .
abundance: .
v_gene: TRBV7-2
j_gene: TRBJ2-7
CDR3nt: TGTGCCAGCAGCTTATCCTCCGCCAGACCCTCCTACGAGCAGTACTTC
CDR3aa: CASSLSSARPSYEQYF

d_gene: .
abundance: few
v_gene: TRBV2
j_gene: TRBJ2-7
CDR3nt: TGTGCCAGCCTCCGTTCGGGGTTAACCTACGAGCAGTACTTC
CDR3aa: CASLRSGLTYEQYF

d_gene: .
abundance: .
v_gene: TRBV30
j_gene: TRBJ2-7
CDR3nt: TGTGCCTGGGAACCTTACGGTACCTCCTACGAGCAGTACTTC
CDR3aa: CAWEPYGTSYEQYF

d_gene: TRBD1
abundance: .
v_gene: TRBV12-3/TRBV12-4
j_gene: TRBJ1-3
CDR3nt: TGTGCCAGCAGCCGCGAACAGGGGGACGGAAACACCATATATTTT
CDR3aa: CASSREQGDGNTIYF

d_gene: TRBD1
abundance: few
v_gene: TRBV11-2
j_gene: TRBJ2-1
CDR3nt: TGTGCCAGCAGCTTATTGGGACAGGGGCGCAATGAGCAGTTCTTC
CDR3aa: CASSLLGQGRNEQFF

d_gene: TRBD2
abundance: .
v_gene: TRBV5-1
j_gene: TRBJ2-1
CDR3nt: TGCGCCAGTTGCTGGCGGGGGGACTACAATGAGCAGTTCTTC
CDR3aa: CASCWRGDYNEQFF

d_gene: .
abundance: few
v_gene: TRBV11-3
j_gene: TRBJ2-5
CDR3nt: TGTGCCAGCAGCTTAAGGGGGAAAGGGCGAGAGACCCAGTACTTC
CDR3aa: CASSLRGKGRETQYF

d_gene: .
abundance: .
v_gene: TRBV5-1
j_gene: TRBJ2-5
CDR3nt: TGCGCCAGCACAGGTGGACAGAACCAAGAGACCCAGTACTTC
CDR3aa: CASTGGQNQETQYF

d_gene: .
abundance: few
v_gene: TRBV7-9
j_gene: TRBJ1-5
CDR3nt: TGTGCCAGCAGCCGGGACGGCGATCAGCCCCAGCATTTT
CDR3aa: CASSRDGDQPQHF

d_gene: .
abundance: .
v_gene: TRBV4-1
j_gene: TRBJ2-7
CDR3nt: TGCGCCAGCAGCCCAGAGGCGCGGGGAACCTACGAGCAGTACTTC
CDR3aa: CASSPEARGTYEQYF

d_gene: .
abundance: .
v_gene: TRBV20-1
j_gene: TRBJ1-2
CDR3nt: TGCAGTGCTAGAGCCGCTAGCAGGGAAGCCTATGGCTACACCTTC
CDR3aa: CSARAASREAYGYTF

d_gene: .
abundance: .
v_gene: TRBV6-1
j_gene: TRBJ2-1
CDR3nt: TGTGCCAGCAGTCTAAGCGGTGCGGGGTGGTGGAATGAGCAGTTCTTC
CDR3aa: CASSLSGAGWWNEQFF

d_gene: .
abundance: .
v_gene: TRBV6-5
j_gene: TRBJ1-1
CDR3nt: TGTGCCAGCAGTCCTCCTAGAGGGAGTTACGGAACTGAAGCTTTCTTT
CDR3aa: CASSPPRGSYGTEAFF

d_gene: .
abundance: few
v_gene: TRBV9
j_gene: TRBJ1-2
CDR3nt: TGTGCCAGCAGCCCCTTCCCGTCGGACTATGGCTACACCTTC
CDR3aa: CASSPFPSDYGYTF

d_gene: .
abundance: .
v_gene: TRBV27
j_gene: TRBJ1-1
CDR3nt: TGTGCCAGCAGGGACGCGACGGACTTATCTGAAGCTTTCTTT
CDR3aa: CASRDATDLSEAFF

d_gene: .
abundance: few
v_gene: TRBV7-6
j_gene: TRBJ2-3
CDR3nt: TGTGCCAGCAGCTTAGATACGGGCACAGATACGCAGTATTTT
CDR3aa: CASSLDTGTDTQYF

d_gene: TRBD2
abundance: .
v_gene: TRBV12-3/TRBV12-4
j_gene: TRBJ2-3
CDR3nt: TGTGCCAGCAGTTTCTCCCTAGCGGGGGGGGATACGCAGTATTTT
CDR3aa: CASSFSLAGGDTQYF

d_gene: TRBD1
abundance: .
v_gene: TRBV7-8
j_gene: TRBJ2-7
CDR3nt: TGTGCCAGCAGCCACCCTGGGGCAGGGGGCTATTACGAGCAGTACTTC
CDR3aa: CASSHPGAGGYYEQYF

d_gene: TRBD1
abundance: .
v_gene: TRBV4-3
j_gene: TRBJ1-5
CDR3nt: TGCGCCAGCAGCCAATGGACAGGGGTGGGCCAGCCCCAGCATTTT
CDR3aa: CASSQWTGVGQPQHF